The entry below describes one T cell receptor beta chain. The antigen is not known. This entry is derived from a study of response to subunit inactivated influenza vaccine. Germline CDR1 is MNHNY and CDR2 is SVGAGI (reference sequence). The CDR3 has 13 residues. Deletions cut 7 bases from V and 7 bases from J, with 17 bases between. From the RT-PCR reads, TCRdb called clonotypes with MiXCR, one entry per CDR3 protein. The repertoire holds over 450,000 distinct CDR3 sequences, 10% to 15% seen once, with roughly 14% in the top ten. Points from the study as a whole: After each seasonal influenza vaccination, few new T cells are recruited, the authors suggested.

Here the sequenced sample was PBMCs from blood, taken 40 to 50 days after vaccination. This chain links TRBV6-6 with TRBJ2-7, with D perhaps TRBD2 (5 bases). The clonotype was recovered from a man aged 50 to 59 who received an inactivated influenza vaccine. The CDR3 sequence: CASIQITGGEQYF. The CDR3 bases are TGTGCCAGCATTCAAATTACGGGCGGGGAGCAGTACTTC.